Given below is one T cell receptor beta chain in context. What it binds is not known. This sample was taken from a study of T cells in Graves' hyperthyroidism and ophthalmopathy. General study points: The authors' 13 V-J model separated ophthalmopathy from stable hyperthyroidism. Most clonotypes that expanded in the thyroid above 0.001 also showed up in blood.

Amplified TCR beta CDR3 regions derived from RNA transcripts. The study used the HTBI primer set for a first-round RT-PCR of the TCR CDR3. TCRdb analysed the multiplex PCR reads with MiXCR anew, one entry per CDR3 protein. Of about 550,000 distinct CDR3 sequences listed, around 21% are singletons. The V end was cut by 2 bases, the J end by 8 bases, with 6 bases between. From germline, CDR1 is MNHEY and CDR2 SVGEGT. The CDR3 covers 11 residues. The chain couples TRBV6-2 or TRBV6-3 to TRBJ2-5; D not resolved. Sequencing input: blood. This sequence was found in a young man with Graves' hyperthyroidism. CDR3 region: CASSYPPTQYF. The CDR3, as DNA: TGTGCCAGCAGTTACCCCCCTACCCAGTACTTC.